This entry features one TCR beta chain sequence. As processed by the authors: Nucleated cell counts were estimated from reference gene primer amplification. Using immunoSEQ multiplex PCR, the repertoire was profiled, and TCRdb retains in-frame clones only, with some absent. V, J and clone size were drawn from that table, and D and trimming were deduced from the DNA. The sample includes nearly 110,000 clones, roughly 84% of them seen just once. The sample is drawn from a study of blood T cell repertoires in COVID-19. Study-level information: There were acute and convalescent COVID-19 samples, and they came from the United States, Italy and Spain. Nucleic acid was either cDNA or gDNA, and it came from T cells, B-cell-depleted T cells, or PBMCs.

The junction had 4 bases not matched to a gene; V was cut back by 5 bases and J by 2 bases. The CDR3 has 15 amino acids. CDR1 is LGHNA and CDR2 is YNFKEQ in the germline V gene. This TCR came from a human donor in a cohort sampled during active COVID-19. The specimen sequenced was peripheral blood. The rearrangement uses TRBV4-2 and TRBJ2-1; TRBD2 matches at 9 bases. CDR3 loop: CASSGREGAYNEQFF. The CDR3 nucleotides read TGTGCCAGCAGCGGGCGGGAGGGCGCCTACAATGAGCAGTTCTTC.